The text below deals with one T cell receptor (beta chain). Its antigen is undetermined. A second roughly 6 to 11 cycle PCR used barcoded and J-beta primers. Each cDNA molecule received a tag from a template-switch adaptor that had 12 random nucleotides. TCRdb recomputed calls from the 5' RACE reads with MiXCR, one row per CDR3 protein. The table lists 650,000 to 950,000 distinct CDR3 sequences, roughly 44% of them singletons. V lost 3 bases, J lost 11 bases, and 11 bases lay in between. Germline CDR1 and CDR2: SEHNR and FQNEAQ (reference sequence). This CDR3 has 11 residues. This sample was included in a study of blood T cells in healthy people across ages. General study findings and limits: Samples with more naive T cells showed higher observed beta diversity. Per million T cells, TCR beta diversity dropped roughly linearly as age increased.

The sequence came from a man between 60 and 70 years old in good health. J is TRBJ2-7 and V is TRBV7-9, with D possibly being TRBD1 (5 bases). Sample: blood. The chain's CDR3 is CASSLDKVKYF. In DNA, the CDR3 is TGTGCCAGCAGCTTGGACAAGGTGAAGTACTTC.